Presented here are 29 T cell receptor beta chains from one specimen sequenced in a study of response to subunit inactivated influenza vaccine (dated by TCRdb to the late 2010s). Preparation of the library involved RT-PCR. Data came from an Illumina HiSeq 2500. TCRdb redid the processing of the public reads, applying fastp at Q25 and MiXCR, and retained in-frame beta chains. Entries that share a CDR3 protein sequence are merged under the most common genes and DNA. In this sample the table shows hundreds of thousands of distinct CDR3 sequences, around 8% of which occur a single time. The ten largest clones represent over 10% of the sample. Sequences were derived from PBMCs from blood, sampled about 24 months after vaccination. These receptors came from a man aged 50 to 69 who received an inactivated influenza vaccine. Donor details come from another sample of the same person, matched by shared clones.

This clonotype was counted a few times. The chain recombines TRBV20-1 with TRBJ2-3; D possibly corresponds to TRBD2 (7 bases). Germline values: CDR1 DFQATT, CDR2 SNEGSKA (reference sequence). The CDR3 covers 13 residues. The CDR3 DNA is TGCGCTTTCCGGCGGGGGCGGGGAGATACGCAGTATTTT. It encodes CAFRRGRGDTQYF.

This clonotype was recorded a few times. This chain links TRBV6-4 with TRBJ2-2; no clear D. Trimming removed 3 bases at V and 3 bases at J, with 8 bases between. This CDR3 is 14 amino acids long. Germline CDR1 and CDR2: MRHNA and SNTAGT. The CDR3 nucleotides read TGTGCCAGCAGTGAAGTTGCTGACACCGGGGAGCTGTTTTTT. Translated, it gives CASSEVADTGELFF.

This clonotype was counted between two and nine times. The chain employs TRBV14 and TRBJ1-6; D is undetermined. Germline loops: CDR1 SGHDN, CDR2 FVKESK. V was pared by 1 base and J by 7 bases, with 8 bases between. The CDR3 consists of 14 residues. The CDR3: CASSQVGFNSPLHF. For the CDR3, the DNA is TGTGCCAGCAGCCAAGTGGGCTTCAATTCACCCCTCCACTTT.

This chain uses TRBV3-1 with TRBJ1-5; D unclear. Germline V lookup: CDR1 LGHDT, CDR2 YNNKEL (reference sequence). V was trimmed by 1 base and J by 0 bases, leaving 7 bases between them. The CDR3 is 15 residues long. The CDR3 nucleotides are TGTGCCAGCAGCCAAGCGGTCACTAGCAATCAGCCCCAGCATTTT. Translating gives CASSQAVTSNQPQHF.

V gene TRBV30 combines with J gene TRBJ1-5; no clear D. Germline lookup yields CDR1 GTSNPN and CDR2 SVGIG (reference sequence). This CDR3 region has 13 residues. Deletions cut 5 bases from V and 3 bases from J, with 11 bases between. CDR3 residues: CAWGPGSNQPQHF. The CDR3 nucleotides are TGTGCCTGGGGTCCGGGTTCCAATCAGCCCCAGCATTTT.

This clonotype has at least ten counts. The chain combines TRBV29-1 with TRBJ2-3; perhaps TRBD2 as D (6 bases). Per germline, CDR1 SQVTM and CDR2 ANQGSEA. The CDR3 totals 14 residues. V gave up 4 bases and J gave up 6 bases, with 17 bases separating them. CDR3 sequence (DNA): TGCAGCGTTGCAGGGACTGGCAGAGGGGATACGCAGTATTTT. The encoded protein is CSVAGTGRGDTQYF.

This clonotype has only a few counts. CDR3 loop: CASSYGGQIYEQYF. CDR3 DNA sequence: TGTGCCAGCAGTTACGGTGGGCAGATCTACGAGCAGTACTTC. J is TRBJ2-7 and V is TRBV6-5; D ambiguous. Between the trimmed V and J ends, which lost 2 bases and 3 bases, there was a span of 11 bases. The CDR3 is 14 amino acids. The germline V gene has CDR1 MNHEY and CDR2 SVGAGI.

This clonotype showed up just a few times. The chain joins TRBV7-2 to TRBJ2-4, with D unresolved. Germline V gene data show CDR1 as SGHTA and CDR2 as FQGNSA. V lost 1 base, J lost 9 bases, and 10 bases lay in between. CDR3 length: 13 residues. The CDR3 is CASSLGPSGIQYF. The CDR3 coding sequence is TGTGCCAGCAGCTTAGGACCAAGTGGCATTCAGTACTTC.

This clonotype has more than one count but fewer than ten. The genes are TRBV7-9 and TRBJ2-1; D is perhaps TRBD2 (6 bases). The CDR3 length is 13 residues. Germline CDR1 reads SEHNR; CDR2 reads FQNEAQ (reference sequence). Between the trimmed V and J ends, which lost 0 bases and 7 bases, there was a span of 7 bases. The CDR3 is CASSLARGNEQFF. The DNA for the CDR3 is TGTGCCAGCAGCTTAGCACGGGGGAATGAGCAGTTCTTC.

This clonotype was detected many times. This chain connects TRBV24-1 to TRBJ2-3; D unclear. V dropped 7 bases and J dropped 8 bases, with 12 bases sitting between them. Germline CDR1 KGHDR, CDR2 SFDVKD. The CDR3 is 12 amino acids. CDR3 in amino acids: CATRGPQATQYF. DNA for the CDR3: TGTGCCACCAGAGGACCCCAGGCTACGCAGTATTTT.

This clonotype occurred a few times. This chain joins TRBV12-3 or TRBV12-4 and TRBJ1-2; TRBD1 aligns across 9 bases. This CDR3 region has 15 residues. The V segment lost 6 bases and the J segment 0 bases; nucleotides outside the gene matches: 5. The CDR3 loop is CASSTRQGANYGYTF. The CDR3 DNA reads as TGTGCCAGCAGCACCAGACAGGGGGCTAACTATGGCTACACCTTC.

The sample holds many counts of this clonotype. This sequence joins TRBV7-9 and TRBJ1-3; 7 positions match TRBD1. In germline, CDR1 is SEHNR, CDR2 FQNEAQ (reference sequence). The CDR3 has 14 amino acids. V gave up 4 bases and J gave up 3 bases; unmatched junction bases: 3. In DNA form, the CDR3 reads TGTGCCAGCAGCTCGACAGGGAGTGGAAACACCATATATTTT. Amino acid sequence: CASSSTGSGNTIYF.

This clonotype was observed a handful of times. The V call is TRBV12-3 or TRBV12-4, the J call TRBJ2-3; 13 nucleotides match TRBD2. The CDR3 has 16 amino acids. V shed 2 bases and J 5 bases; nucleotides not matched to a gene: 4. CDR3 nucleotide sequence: TGTGCCAGCAGTTTATCGACTAGCGGGAGGAGAGATACGCAGTATTTT. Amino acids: CASSLSTSGRRDTQYF.

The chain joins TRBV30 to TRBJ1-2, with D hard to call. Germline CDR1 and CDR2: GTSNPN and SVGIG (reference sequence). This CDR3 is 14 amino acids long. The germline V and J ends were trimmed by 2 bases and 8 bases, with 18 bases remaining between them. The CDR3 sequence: CAWSRAGRGRGYTF. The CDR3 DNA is TGTGCCTGGAGTAGAGCTGGGAGAGGTAGAGGCTACACCTTC.

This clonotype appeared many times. This chain's CDR3 is CASSLGRTGGIQFF. CDR3 bases: TGTGCCAGCAGCTTAGGTCGGACAGGTGGGATTCAGTTCTTC. J is TRBJ2-1 and V is TRBV7-8, with 7 bases aligning to TRBD1. V was clipped by 1 base and J by 13 bases; unmatched bases: 10. CDR3 length: 14 amino acids. Looked up from germline, CDR1 is SGHVS and CDR2 is FQNEAQ.

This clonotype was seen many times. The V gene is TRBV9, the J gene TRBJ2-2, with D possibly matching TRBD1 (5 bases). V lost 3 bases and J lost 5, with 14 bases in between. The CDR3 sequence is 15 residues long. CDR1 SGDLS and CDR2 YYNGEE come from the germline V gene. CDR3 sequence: CASSEGPPMTGELFF. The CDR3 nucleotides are TGTGCCAGCAGCGAGGGGCCCCCTATGACCGGGGAGCTGTTTTTT.

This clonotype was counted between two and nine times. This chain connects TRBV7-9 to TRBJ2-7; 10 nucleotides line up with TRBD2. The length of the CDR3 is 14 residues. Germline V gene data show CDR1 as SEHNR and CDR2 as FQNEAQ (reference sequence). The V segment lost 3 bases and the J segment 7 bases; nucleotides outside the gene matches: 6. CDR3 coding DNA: TGTGCCAGCAGCTTGGGACTAGCGCCGTTGGAGCAGTACTTC. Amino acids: CASSLGLAPLEQYF.

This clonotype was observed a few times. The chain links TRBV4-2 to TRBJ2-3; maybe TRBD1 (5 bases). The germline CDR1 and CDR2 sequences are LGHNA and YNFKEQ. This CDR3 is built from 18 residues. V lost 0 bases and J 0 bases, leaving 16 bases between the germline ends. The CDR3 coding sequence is TGTGCCAGCAGCCAAGAAATGAAGGGGCGGTCTAGCACAGATACGCAGTATTTT. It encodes CASSQEMKGRSSTDTQYF.

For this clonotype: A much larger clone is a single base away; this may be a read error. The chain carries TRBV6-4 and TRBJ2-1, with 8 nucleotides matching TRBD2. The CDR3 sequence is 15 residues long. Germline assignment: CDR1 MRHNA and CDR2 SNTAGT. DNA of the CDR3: TGTGCCAGCAGCGGATTAGCGGGGTCTTACAATGAGCGGTTCTTC. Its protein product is CASSGLAGSYNERFF.

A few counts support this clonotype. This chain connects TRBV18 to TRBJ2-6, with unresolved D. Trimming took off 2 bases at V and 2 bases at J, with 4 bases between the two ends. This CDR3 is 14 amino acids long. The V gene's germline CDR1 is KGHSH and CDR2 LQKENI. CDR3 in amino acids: CASSPGAGANVLTF. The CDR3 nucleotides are TGTGCCAGCTCACCAGGGGCTGGGGCCAACGTCCTGACTTTC.

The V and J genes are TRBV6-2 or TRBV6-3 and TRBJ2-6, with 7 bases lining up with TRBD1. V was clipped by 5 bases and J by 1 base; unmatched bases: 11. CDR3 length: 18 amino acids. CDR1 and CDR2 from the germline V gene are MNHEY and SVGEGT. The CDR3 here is CASSPRDSLKSGANVLTF. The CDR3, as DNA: TGTGCCAGCAGTCCCCGGGACAGCCTCAAGTCTGGGGCCAACGTCCTGACTTTC.

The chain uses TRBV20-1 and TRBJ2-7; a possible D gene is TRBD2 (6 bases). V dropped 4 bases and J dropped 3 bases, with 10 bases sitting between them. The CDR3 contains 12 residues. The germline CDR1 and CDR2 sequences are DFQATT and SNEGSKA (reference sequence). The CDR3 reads CSATQRVYEQYF. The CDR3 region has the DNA TGCAGTGCTACCCAGCGGGTCTACGAGCAGTACTTC.

CDR3 amino acids: CASSYGTSGGVEQFF. Written as DNA, the CDR3 is TGCGCCAGCAGCTATGGGACTAGCGGGGGTGTTGAGCAGTTCTTC. This chain uses TRBV5-1 with TRBJ2-1; TRBD2 agrees at 14 bases. The CDR3 has 15 residues. J gave up 9 bases and V 3 bases, and 5 bases lay outside the gene matches. The V gene's germline CDR1 is SGHRS and CDR2 YFSETQ.

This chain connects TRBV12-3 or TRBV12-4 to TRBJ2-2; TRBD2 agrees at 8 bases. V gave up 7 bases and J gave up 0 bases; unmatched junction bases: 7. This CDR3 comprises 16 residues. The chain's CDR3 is CASIPIAGTNTGELFF. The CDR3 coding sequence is TGTGCCAGCATCCCGATAGCGGGGACGAACACCGGGGAGCTGTTTTTT.

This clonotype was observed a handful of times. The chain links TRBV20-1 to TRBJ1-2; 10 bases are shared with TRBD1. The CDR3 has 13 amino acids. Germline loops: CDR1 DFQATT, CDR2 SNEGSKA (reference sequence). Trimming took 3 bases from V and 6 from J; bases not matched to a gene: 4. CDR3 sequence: CSARGTGVDGYTF. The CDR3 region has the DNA TGCAGTGCTAGGGGGACAGGGGTGGATGGCTACACCTTC.

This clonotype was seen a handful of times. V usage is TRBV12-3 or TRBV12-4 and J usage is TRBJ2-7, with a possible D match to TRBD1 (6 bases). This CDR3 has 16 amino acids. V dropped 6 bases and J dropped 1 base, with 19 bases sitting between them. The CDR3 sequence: CASSDETQGVSYEQYF. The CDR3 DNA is TGTGCCAGCAGCGACGAGACACAGGGAGTTTCCTACGAGCAGTACTTC.

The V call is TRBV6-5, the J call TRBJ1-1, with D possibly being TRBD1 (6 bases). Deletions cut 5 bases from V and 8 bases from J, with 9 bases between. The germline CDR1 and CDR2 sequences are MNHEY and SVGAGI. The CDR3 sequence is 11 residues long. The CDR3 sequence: CASSTGPEAFF. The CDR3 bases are TGTGCCAGCAGTACAGGGCCCGAAGCTTTCTTT.

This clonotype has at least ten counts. CDR3 residues: CASSRVAAYQETQYF. In DNA, the CDR3 is TGTGCCAGCAGCCGCGTTGCCGCGTACCAAGAGACCCAGTACTTC. The V and J genes are TRBV5-6 and TRBJ2-5; D call uncertain. This CDR3 region has 15 residues. Trimming left V 4 bases short and J 0 bases short, with 13 bases between. Germline CDR1 SGHDT, CDR2 YYEEEE.

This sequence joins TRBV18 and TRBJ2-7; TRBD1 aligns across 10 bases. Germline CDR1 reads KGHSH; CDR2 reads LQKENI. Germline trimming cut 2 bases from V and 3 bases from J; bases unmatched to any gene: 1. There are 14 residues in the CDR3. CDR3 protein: CASSPGDRGYEQYF. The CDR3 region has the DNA TGTGCCAGCTCACCAGGGGACAGGGGCTACGAGCAGTACTTC.